The sequence of this T cell receptor (beta chain) was determined in a study of blood T cell repertoires in COVID-19. Across the study: Some COVID-19 samples were acute and others convalescent; all came from the United States, Italy and Spain. From T cells, B-cell-depleted T cells, or PBMCs came the material, which was cDNA or gDNA.

In the original analysis: Estimates of nucleated cell counts were drawn from the amplification of reference gene primers. Here immunoSEQ multiplex PCR was the method, and the copy in TCRdb shows in-frame clones only, minus some. V, J and clone size were drawn from that table, and D and trimming were deduced from the DNA. Of some 700,000 clones in the sample, 75% to 90% are singletons; the top ten hold under 0.3%. The V gene lost 6 bases and the J gene lost 10 bases, with 15 bases spanning the gap. This CDR3 spans 12 amino acids. Germline assignment: CDR1 LGHNT and CDR2 FRNRAP. The genes are TRBV12-5 and TRBJ1-1; D possibly corresponds to TRBD1 (5 bases). Input material: peripheral blood. The receptor's source is a woman aged 18-29 years with acute or convalescent COVID-19. CDR3: CASGPGGLGAFF. Written as DNA, the CDR3 is TGTGCTAGTGGCCCGGGGGGGTTAGGAGCTTTCTTT.